This T cell receptor (beta chain) originates from a study of blood T cell repertoires in COVID-19. Study-level information: COVID-19 samples collected from the United States, Italy and Spain covered acute and convalescent phases. The cDNA or gDNA used as material had been derived from T cells, B-cell-depleted T cells, or PBMCs.

V lost 3 bases and J lost 8, with 7 bases in between. The CDR3 is 11 amino acids. CDR1 is MRHNA, CDR2 SNTAGT, per germline. The method was immunoSEQ multiplex PCR; TCRdb's version includes in-frame clones alone and lacks a portion of them. There are under 85,000 clones in the sample; 75% to 85% occur only once, and around 6.9% lies in the top ten. The sequence was collected from a man aged 30 to 39 with COVID-19, enrolled during active disease. The V gene is TRBV6-4, the J gene TRBJ1-1, with D unresolved. Sequencing used peripheral blood. The chain's CDR3 is CASSDGREAFF. The CDR3 region has the DNA TGTGCCAGCAGTGATGGGAGGGAAGCTTTCTTT.